This TCR beta chain was sequenced in a study of CD8+CD57+ T cells in acquired aplastic anemia. Study background: Quantities of DNA derived from sorted CD4+ and CD8+ cells averaged around 3.2 ug. General observations from the study: Approximately 28 CD8+ CDR3 sequences were shared between patients and controls. Statistical testing detected no significant gap in CD8+ Simpson's diversity between patients and controls.

Both TCR beta VDJ combination and CDR3 sequence profiling were carried out. Genomic DNA was the template for this profiling. TCRdb independently ran MiXCR on the reads; one entry per CDR3 protein. Among around 200,000 distinct CDR3 sequences listed, less than 60% were seen once. By flow cytometry, patients selected for sequencing had shown an expansion of CD8+CD57+ cells. The study sampled blood from patients who had received no therapy. CDR3 size: 16 residues. The ends were cut back, 5 bases at V and 6 bases at J, with 20 bases in the middle. In germline, CDR1 is KGHDR, CDR2 SFDVKD. Notes on this clonotype: Its antigen is currently unknown.

The rearrangement joins TRBV24-1 to TRBJ2-3; a weak D match, TRBD2 (5 bases). This receptor was identified in a human donor with aplastic anemia. Input material: sorted CD4+, CD8+, or CD8+CD57+ T cells (not recorded which) from PBMCs. The CDR3 sequence: CATSGSASPGPDTQYF. The CDR3 region has the DNA TGTGCCACCAGTGGCTCCGCTAGCCCTGGACCGGATACGCAGTATTTT.